The 18 T cell receptor beta chains below were found in one sample sequenced in a study of blood T cell repertoires in COVID-19. Measured with immunoSEQ multiplex PCR; TCRdb has only the in-frame clones, and not every one. The sample lists tens of thousands of clones, about 68% occurring once. Sequenced sample: peripheral blood. These receptors originate from a woman in her 70s with acute or convalescent COVID-19.

This chain uses TRBV6-2 or TRBV6-3 with TRBJ1-2, with D hard to call. The CDR3 has 16 residues. V was clipped by 2 bases and J by 3 bases, with 16 bases between them. CDR1 MNHEY and CDR2 SVGEGT come from the germline V gene. In DNA, the CDR3 is TGTGCCAGCAGTTACCCGGAGAGGGATCAGGACTATGGCTACACCTTC. Encoded protein: CASSYPERDQDYGYTF.

The chain combines TRBV2 with TRBJ1-4; D unresolved. Germline V gene data show CDR1 as SNHLY and CDR2 as FYNNEI. The CDR3 length is 14 residues. V lost 8 bases and J 3 bases, leaving 13 bases between the germline ends. The CDR3 loop reads CASHNSGANEKLFF. CDR3 coding DNA: TGTGCCAGCCATAACAGCGGCGCTAATGAAAAACTGTTTTTT.

V is TRBV6-5 and J is TRBJ1-6, with D possibly matching TRBD1 (5 bases). Germline assignment: CDR1 MNHEY and CDR2 SVGAGI. Trimming stripped 6 bases from V and 7 bases from J, with 10 bases between. This CDR3 is 13 amino acids long. In DNA form, the CDR3 reads TGTGCCAGCAGCAATGCAGGGAATTCACCCCTCCACTTT. Amino acid sequence: CASSNAGNSPLHF.

This chain connects TRBV7-8 to TRBJ1-6; 8 positions match TRBD1. After removal of 1 base from V and 7 bases from J, the junction contained 9 bases not matched to a gene. This CDR3 contains 17 residues. Germline CDR1 is SGHVS and CDR2 is FQNEAQ. The CDR3 region is CASSLVPGQGFNSPLHF. In DNA, the CDR3 is TGTGCCAGCAGCTTAGTCCCTGGACAGGGATTCAATTCACCCCTCCACTTT.

The gene calls are TRBV7-8 and TRBJ2-1; 11 positions match TRBD2. From germline, CDR1 is SGHVS and CDR2 FQNEAQ. The CDR3 totals 18 residues. V lost 0 bases to trimming and J lost 8 bases; unmatched junction nucleotides: 12. The CDR3: CASSLAPETSGSVDEQFF. As DNA, the CDR3 is TGTGCCAGCAGCTTAGCTCCCGAAACTAGCGGGAGTGTAGATGAGCAGTTCTTC.

This clone appeared once. The J gene is TRBJ1-4, the V gene TRBV28; 8 bases fit TRBD1. Trimming cost V 4 bases and J 7 bases; bases outside gene matches: 8. Germline values: CDR1 MDHEN, CDR2 SYDVKM. This CDR3 spans 15 amino acids. The CDR3 sequence is CASSSTGASAEKLFF. The CDR3 bases are TGTGCCAGCAGTTCGACAGGGGCCAGCGCTGAAAAACTGTTTTTT.

The rearrangement uses TRBV19 and TRBJ1-2; TRBD1 agrees at 7 bases. Unmatched junction bases numbered 7, after V lost 7 bases and J lost 5 bases. Germline assignment: CDR1 LNHDA and CDR2 SQIVND (reference sequence). CDR3 length equals 13 residues. CDR3 residues: CASKGGQLYGYTF. Written as DNA, the CDR3 is TGTGCCAGTAAGGGGGGACAGCTTTATGGCTACACCTTC.

The chain is built from TRBV7-9 and TRBJ1-4; maybe TRBD1 (6 bases). CDR1 is SEHNR, CDR2 FQNEAQ, per germline (reference sequence). V lost 1 base and J lost 8, with 14 bases in between. The CDR3 is 15 amino acids. CDR3 sequence: CASSLDQGRGEKLFF. CDR3 in DNA: TGTGCCAGCAGCTTAGATCAGGGGCGCGGAGAAAAACTGTTTTTT.

The chain carries TRBV29-1 and TRBJ1-3, with D unclear. The germline V and J ends were trimmed by 6 bases and 4 bases, with 16 bases remaining between them. Germline lookup yields CDR1 SQVTM and CDR2 ANQGSEA. The CDR3 consists of 14 residues. CDR3 loop: CSVDLLTQGNTIYF. The DNA for the CDR3 is TGCAGCGTCGACCTGTTGACTCAAGGAAACACCATATATTTT.

The chain is built from TRBV5-1 and TRBJ2-7; D gene ambiguous. This CDR3 has 12 residues. Germline V gene data show CDR1 as SGHRS and CDR2 as YFSETQ. V lost 4 bases and J 4 bases, leaving 9 bases between the germline ends. The CDR3 reads CASSQTDYEQYF. Here the CDR3 DNA reads TGCGCCAGCAGCCAAACAGATTACGAGCAGTACTTC.

The chain uses TRBV10-3 and TRBJ2-1, with 8 bases that match TRBD2. This CDR3 contains 17 residues. The V and J ends lost 6 bases and 8 bases, in that order; junction bases with no gene match: 18. Germline CDR1 is ENHRY and CDR2 is SYGVKD. In DNA, the CDR3 is TGTGCCATCAGCCTACTGAAATCCGGGACTAGGGAGTATGAGCAGTTCTTC. The encoded protein is CAISLLKSGTREYEQFF.

The V gene is TRBV5-1, the J gene TRBJ1-2; unclear D gene. Germline assignment: CDR1 SGHRS and CDR2 YFSETQ. V was cut by 6 bases and J by 4 bases, with 16 bases left in between. This CDR3 has 14 amino acids. The DNA of the CDR3 is TGCGCCAGCACGCGAGGAGGCGGTTCCTATGGCTACACCTTC. This encodes CASTRGGGSYGYTF.

This clone is a singleton in its sample. The J gene is TRBJ2-7, the V gene TRBV21-1; the table's D call, TRBD2, was not checked against the DNA. TRBV21-1 is noted as a pseudogene. This CDR3 is built from 13 residues. For the CDR3, the DNA is TGTGCCAGCAGCAAAACCAAATCGGGGGAGCAGTACTTC. Residues: CASSKTKSGEQYF.

This chain connects TRBV5-1 to TRBJ2-3, with 7 bases lining up with TRBD2. The CDR3 is made up of 15 amino acids. The J segment lost 1 base and the V segment lost 0 bases, leaving 2 bases of the junction unmatched. Looked up from germline, CDR1 is SGHRS and CDR2 is YFSETQ. The DNA for the CDR3 is TGCGCCAGCAGCTTGGGTCGGGGGGGCACAGATACGCAGTATTTT. This encodes CASSLGRGGTDTQYF.

The chain has TRBV11-2 and TRBJ1-6; TRBD1 is a possible D gene (6 bases). Trimming shortened V by 5 bases and J by 8 bases, and 16 bases separated the two germline ends. Germline CDR1 reads SGHAT; CDR2 reads FQNNGV. This CDR3 is built from 15 residues. The CDR3: CASSRTGRYDSPLHF. CDR3 sequence (DNA): TGTGCCAGCAGCCGCACAGGGAGATACGATTCACCCCTCCACTTT.

The rearrangement links TRBV27 to TRBJ1-1, with D hard to call. The CDR3 sequence is 13 residues long. The germline gives CDR1 MNHEY, CDR2 SMNVEV (reference sequence). Trimming removed 3 bases at V and 5 bases at J, with 10 bases between. CDR3 DNA sequence: TGTGCCAGCAGTTTCACGGGAACAACTGAAGCTTTCTTT. Translating it yields CASSFTGTTEAFF.

The V and J genes are TRBV5-4 and TRBJ1-6, with a weak D call TRBD1 (6 bases). CDR3 size: 17 residues. CDR1 is SGHNT, CDR2 YYREEE, per germline (reference sequence). The germline V and J ends were trimmed by 4 bases and 0 bases, with 14 bases remaining between them. The CDR3 protein is CASSIDRTSSYNSPLHF. CDR3 bases: TGTGCCAGCAGCATTGACAGGACCAGCTCCTATAATTCACCCCTCCACTTT.

About this clone: Within the sample, other DNA sequences also encode this same CDR3. The chain uses TRBV4-2 and TRBJ2-1, with TRBD1 identical over 10 bases. This CDR3 contains 16 residues. The V gene's germline CDR1 is LGHNA and CDR2 YNFKEQ. Unmatched junction bases numbered 7, after V lost 4 bases and J lost 4 bases. The CDR3 DNA is TGTGCCAGCAGCCGACCGGGACAGGGGATATACAATGAGCAGTTCTTC. Its protein is CASSRPGQGIYNEQFF.